Here is one T cell receptor beta chain with its context. PCR involved 60 Vbeta and 13 Jbeta primers. Clones were read by immunoSEQ multiplex PCR, and TCRdb kept only the in-frame ones, dropping some. The sample gives about 130,000 clones, roughly 69% of which show up once; approximately 2.9% is in the top ten. Germline CDR1 is LGHNA and CDR2 is YNFKEQ. V lost 1 base and J lost 2, with 11 bases in between. This CDR3 has 15 residues. This sample is drawn from a study of cytomegalovirus exposure and HLA in healthy donors. Nobody recorded the CMV serostatus of this donor. This sequence originates from a human donor in good health. The source material was PBMCs. The chain employs TRBV4-2 and TRBJ1-2; D is uncertain. The CDR3 spells CASSQGVGTNYGYTF. DNA of the CDR3: TGTGCCAGCAGCCAAGGGGTGGGCACCAACTATGGCTACACCTTC.